This TCR beta chain was retrieved from a study of blood T cell repertoires in COVID-19. For the study at large: Some COVID-19 samples were acute and others convalescent; all came from the United States, Italy and Spain. T cells, B-cell-depleted T cells, or PBMCs supplied cDNA or gDNA.

The authors' processing: For nucleated cells, counts were estimated from reference gene primer amplification. Using immunoSEQ multiplex PCR, the repertoire was profiled, and TCRdb retains in-frame clones only, with some absent. The DNA was the basis for D and trimming; V, J and clone size are from that table. The profile shows fewer than 200,000 clones, over 80% of them singletons. The junction had 13 bases not matched to a gene; V was cut back by 6 bases and J by 10 bases. The CDR3 loop spans 15 amino acids. Per the germline V gene, CDR1 is SNHLY and CDR2 is FYNNEI. V is TRBV2 and J is TRBJ1-4, with 8 bases that match TRBD1. Specimen: peripheral blood. The TCR originated in a woman of 80 years or more with active or convalescent COVID-19. This CDR3 is CASRDRDRLGVKLFF. Here the CDR3 DNA reads TGTGCCAGCAGGGACAGGGATCGACTTGGGGTAAAACTGTTTTTT. Looking up the rest from reference TRBV2 and TRBJ1-4 gives the full variable domain: EPEVTQTPSHQVTQMGQEVILRCVPISNHLYFYWYRQILGQKVEFLVSFYNNEISEKSEIFDDQFSVERPDGSNFTLKIRSTKLEDSAMYFCASRDRDRLGVKLFFGSGTQLSVL.